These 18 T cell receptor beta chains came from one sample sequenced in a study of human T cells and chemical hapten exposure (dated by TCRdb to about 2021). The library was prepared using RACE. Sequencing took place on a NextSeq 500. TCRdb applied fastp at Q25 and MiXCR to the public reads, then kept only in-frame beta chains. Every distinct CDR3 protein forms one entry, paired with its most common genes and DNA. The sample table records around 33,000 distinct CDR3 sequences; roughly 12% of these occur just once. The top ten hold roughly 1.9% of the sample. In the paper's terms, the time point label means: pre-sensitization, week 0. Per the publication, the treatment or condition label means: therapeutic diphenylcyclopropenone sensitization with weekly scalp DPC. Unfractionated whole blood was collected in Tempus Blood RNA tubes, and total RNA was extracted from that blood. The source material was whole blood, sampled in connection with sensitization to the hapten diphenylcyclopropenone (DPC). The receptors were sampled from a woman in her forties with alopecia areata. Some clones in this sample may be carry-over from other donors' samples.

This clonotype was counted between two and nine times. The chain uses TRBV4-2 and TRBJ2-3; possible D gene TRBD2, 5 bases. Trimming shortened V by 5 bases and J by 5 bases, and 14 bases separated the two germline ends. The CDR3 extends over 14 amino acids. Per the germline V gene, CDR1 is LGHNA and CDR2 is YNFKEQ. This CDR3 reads CASSTGPGRDTQYF. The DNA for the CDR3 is TGTGCCAGCAGCACCGGGCCGGGGAGAGATACGCAGTATTTT.

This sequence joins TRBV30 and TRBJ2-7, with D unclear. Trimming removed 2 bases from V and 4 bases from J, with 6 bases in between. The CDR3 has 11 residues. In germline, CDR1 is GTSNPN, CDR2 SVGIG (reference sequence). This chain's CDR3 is CAWSQLYEQYF. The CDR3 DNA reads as TGTGCCTGGAGTCAATTATACGAGCAGTACTTC.

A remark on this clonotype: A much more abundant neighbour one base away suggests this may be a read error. The CDR3 nucleotides read TGCAGTGCTATGGGGACTAGCGGGAGTTTCAATGAGCAGTTCTTC. It specifies CSAMGTSGSFNEQFF. The chain recombines TRBV20-1 with TRBJ2-1; TRBD2 aligns across 14 bases. The CDR3 is 15 residues long. Germline V gene data show CDR1 as DFQATT and CDR2 as SNEGSKA (reference sequence). With 4 bases clipped from V and 6 bases from J, the junction kept 5 bases outside the gene matches.

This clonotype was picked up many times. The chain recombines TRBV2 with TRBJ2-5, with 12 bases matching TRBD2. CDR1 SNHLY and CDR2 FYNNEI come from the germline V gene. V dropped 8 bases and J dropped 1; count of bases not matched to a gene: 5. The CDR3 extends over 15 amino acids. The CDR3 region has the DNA TGTGCCAGCGGTGTACTAGCGGGGGGCCAAGAGACCCAGTACTTC. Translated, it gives CASGVLAGGQETQYF.

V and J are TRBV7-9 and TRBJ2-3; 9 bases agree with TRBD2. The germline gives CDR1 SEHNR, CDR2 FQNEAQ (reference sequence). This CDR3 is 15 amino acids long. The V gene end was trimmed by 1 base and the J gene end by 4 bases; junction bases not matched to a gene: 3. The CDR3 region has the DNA TGTGCCAGCAGCTTAGAGATAGCGGGAGCAGATACGCAGTATTTT. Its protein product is CASSLEIAGADTQYF. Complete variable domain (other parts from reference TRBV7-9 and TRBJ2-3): DTGVSQNPRHKITKRGQNVTFRCDPISEHNRLYWYRQTLGQGPEFLTYFQNEAQLEKSRLLSDRFSAERPKGSFSTLEIQRTEQGDSAMYLCASSLEIAGADTQYFGPGTRLTVL.

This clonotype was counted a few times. Here the CDR3 DNA reads TGTGCCAGCAGTCTGCTCTCCACGGGAAACACCATATATTTT. Translated: CASSLLSTGNTIYF. V and J are TRBV12-3 or TRBV12-4 and TRBJ1-3, with unresolved D. The CDR3 spans 14 residues. V was cut by 5 bases and J by 4 bases, with 12 bases left in between.

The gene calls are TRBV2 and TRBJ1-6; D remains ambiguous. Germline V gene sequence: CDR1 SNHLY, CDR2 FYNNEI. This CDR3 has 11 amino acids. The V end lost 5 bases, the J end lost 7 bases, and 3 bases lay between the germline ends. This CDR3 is CASSYNSPLHF. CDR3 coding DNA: TGTGCCAGCAGTTACAATTCACCCCTCCACTTT.

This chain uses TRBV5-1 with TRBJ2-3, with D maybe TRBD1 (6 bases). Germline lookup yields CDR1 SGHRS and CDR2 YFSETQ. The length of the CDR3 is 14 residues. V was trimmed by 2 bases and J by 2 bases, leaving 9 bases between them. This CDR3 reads CASSFTGSTDTQYF. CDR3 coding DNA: TGCGCCAGCAGCTTTACAGGGTCCACAGATACGCAGTATTTT.

The CDR3: CATSAPLGRANTGELFF. CDR3 nucleotide sequence: TGTGCCACCAGTGCCCCTCTGGGCAGAGCGAACACCGGGGAGCTGTTTTTT. This chain uses TRBV24-1 with TRBJ2-2; D remains ambiguous. The CDR3 contains 17 residues. Germline V gene sequence: CDR1 KGHDR, CDR2 SFDVKD. V lost 5 bases, J lost 0 bases, and 15 bases lay in between.

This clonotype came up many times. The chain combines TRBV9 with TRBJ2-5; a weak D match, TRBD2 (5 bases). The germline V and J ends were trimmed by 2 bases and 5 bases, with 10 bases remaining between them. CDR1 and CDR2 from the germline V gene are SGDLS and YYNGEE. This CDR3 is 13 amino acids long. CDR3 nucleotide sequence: TGTGCCAGCAGCGTCGGGGAGAGGGAGACCCAGTACTTC. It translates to CASSVGERETQYF.

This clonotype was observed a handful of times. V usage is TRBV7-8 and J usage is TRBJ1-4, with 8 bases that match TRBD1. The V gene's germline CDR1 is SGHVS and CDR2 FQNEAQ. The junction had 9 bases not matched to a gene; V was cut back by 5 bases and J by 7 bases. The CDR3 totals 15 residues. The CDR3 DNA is TGTGCCAGCAGCCCCCAGGGGGCGGGTTTTGAAAAACTGTTTTTT. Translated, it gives CASSPQGAGFEKLFF.

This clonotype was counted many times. CDR3 bases: TGCGCCAGCAGCCAAGGGACCGGACTAGCGGGGAGTAGCTCCTACAATGAGCAGTTCTTC. It is translated as CASSQGTGLAGSSSYNEQFF. The chain employs TRBV4-1 and TRBJ2-1, with 12 bases aligning to TRBD2. CDR3 size: 20 residues. Looked up from germline, CDR1 is MGHRA and CDR2 is YSYEKL. V was clipped by 1 base and J by 0 bases; unmatched bases: 10.

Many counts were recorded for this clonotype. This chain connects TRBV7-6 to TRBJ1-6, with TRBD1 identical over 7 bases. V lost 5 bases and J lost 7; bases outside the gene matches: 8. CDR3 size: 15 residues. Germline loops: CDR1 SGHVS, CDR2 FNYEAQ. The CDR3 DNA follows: TGTGCCAGCAGCCCCGTAGGGGGCGTCAATTCACCCCTCCACTTT. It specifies CASSPVGGVNSPLHF. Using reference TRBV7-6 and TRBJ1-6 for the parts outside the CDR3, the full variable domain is GAGVSQSPRYKVTKRGQDVALRCDPISGHVSLYWYRQALGQGPEFLTYFNYEAQQDKSGLPNDRFSAERPEGSISTLTIQRTEQRDSAMYRCASSPVGGVNSPLHFGNGTRLTVT.

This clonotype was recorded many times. CDR3 nucleotide sequence: TGTGCCACCAGAGGTAACTTCCCCGAGGGCAATGAGCAGTTCTTC. Protein product: CATRGNFPEGNEQFF. The chain has TRBV24-1 and TRBJ2-1; D perhaps matches TRBD2 (5 bases). The germline V and J ends were trimmed by 7 bases and 6 bases, with 18 bases remaining between them. CDR3 length equals 15 residues. Per germline, CDR1 KGHDR and CDR2 SFDVKD.

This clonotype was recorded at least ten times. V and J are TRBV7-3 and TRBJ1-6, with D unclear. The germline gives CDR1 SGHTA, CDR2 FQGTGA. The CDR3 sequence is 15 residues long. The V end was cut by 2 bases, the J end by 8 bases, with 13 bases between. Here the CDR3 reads CASSLEGPTDSPLHF. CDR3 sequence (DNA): TGTGCCAGCAGCTTAGAAGGACCCACCGATTCACCCCTCCACTTT.

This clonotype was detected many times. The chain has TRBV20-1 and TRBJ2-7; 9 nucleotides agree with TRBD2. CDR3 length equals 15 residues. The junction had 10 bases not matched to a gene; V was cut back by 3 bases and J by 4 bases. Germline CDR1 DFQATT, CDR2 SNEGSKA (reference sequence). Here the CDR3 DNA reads TGCAGTGCTAGGTCCCCGGCGGGAGGGGGTTACGAGCAGTACTTC. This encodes CSARSPAGGGYEQYF.

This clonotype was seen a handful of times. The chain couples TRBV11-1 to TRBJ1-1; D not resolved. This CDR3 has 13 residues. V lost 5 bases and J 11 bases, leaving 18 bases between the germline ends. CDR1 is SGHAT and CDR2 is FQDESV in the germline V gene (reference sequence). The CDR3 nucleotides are TGTGCCAGCAGCCACGGGGAGCCGCGCGAGGCTTTCTTT. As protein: CASSHGEPREAFF.

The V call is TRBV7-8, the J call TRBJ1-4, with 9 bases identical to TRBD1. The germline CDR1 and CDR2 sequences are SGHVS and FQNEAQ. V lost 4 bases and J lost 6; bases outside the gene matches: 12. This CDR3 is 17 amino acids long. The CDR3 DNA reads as TGTGCCAGCAGCTCCCGGGACAGGGCGATGGGATATGAAAAACTGTTTTTT. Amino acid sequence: CASSSRDRAMGYEKLFF.